This TCR beta chain emerged from a study of cytomegalovirus exposure and HLA in healthy donors. The CDR3 totals 14 residues. V was shortened by 5 bases and J by 8 bases, with 15 bases between the two germline ends. Germline V gene data show CDR1 as MNHEY and CDR2 as SVGAGI. Study conclusions and caveats: In a later analysis, V- and J-gene trimming of beta chains associated with a DCLRE1C missense variant, replicated independently. It was approximately 150 TCR beta chains that were listed as cytomegalovirus-associated. Reportedly, cytomegalovirus status was diagnosed with high sensitivity and specificity.

The table lists this clone with a count of one. Antigen unknown. Both 60 Vbeta primers and 13 Jbeta primers went into the PCR. TCRdb keeps only in-frame clones here, not all; method: immunoSEQ multiplex PCR. The table has tens of thousands of clones, about four fifths seen once. V is TRBV6-5 and J is TRBJ1-4; the D is unclear. Sequenced: PBMCs. The sequence came from a man aged 18 to 29 in good health and CMV-seronegative. In nucleotides, the CDR3 is TGTGCCAGCAGTGAATGGGGAGGTGTAGAAAAACTGTTTTTT. Protein: CASSEWGGVEKLFF.